This T cell receptor beta chain is from a study of a mutant IDH1 vaccine in newly diagnosed glioma. Across the whole study: With temozolomide cycles, or 4-6 weeks after radiotherapy alone, vaccination was started. Former treatment meant radiotherapy, temozolomide, or both; the majority had gotten both.

This clone was picked up one time. Its specificity is unknown. Sequenced by immunoSEQ multiplex PCR; TCRdb stores in-frame clones only, minus some. Counted here are roughly 62,000 clones, around 84% occurring once; the ten biggest clones make up 6.5% to 8.5%. The time point is: week 5, during vaccination. Mutant IDH1 20-mer peptide, at 300 ug, made up each vaccine dose, with topical imiquimod. New astrocytomas of WHO grade 3 or 4 that were IDH1-mutant and ATRX-lost were found in the donors. Study observations and caveats: It seemed that pseudoprogression was not linked to changes in the top peripheral T cell clonotypes.

The germline V gene encodes CDR1 SGDLS and CDR2 YYNGEE. This CDR3 has 15 residues. V dropped 2 bases and J dropped 5; count of bases not matched to a gene: 4. The sample consisted of PBMCs, taken from a glioma patient whose treatment included an IDH1 peptide vaccine. The chain uses TRBV9 and TRBJ2-5; 12 nucleotides match TRBD1. This clonotype was sampled from a woman in her forties or fifties with glioma. Here the CDR3 DNA reads TGTGCCAGCAGCGTCAGGGACAGGGGGCCTGAGACCCAGTACTTC. It is translated as CASSVRDRGPETQYF.